This TCR beta chain was sequenced for a study of a mutant IDH1 vaccine in newly diagnosed glioma (dated by TCRdb to 2020 to 2023). Background for the entire study: Eight vaccinations were administered to patients in weeks 1, 3, 5, 7, 11, 15, 19 and 23, corresponding to visits V03 through V10. In the chemotherapy-containing groups, vaccination started alongside temozolomide cycles, whereas in patients who had radiotherapy alone it started 4-6 weeks after radiotherapy. Of the roughly 33 treated patients, roughly 60% were male and roughly 38% were female, and a mean age of around 40 years was recorded. Prior to enrollment, standard therapy consisting of radiotherapy alone, temozolomide alone, or radiochemotherapy with temozolomide had been administered to patients, with the combination being received by most patients. Peripheral blood was drawn at six visits: V03 (baseline), V05, V07, V10, V12 and V13. Longitudinal TCRB deep sequencing was done for 25 treated patients, wherever samples were available for exploratory analyses.

Comment on this clone: The antigen this receptor binds is unknown. Nothing much larger sits one base from this clone, and base qualities are not available.

The meaning of the sample's time point label: week 11, during vaccination. Each vaccine dose was 300 ug of a 20-mer mutant IDH1 peptide in Montanide, given subcutaneously with topical imiquimod. All donors had newly diagnosed IDH1-mutant astrocytomas of WHO grade 3 or 4 that showed loss of nuclear ATRX. The samples were drawn from NOA16, a multicentre, single-arm, open-label phase I trial in Germany that tested a mutant IDH1 peptide vaccine in humans for the first time. Genomic DNA for TCRB sequencing was extracted from EDTA blood using the DNeasy Blood and Tissue Kit. Preparation of the library involved the immunoSEQ multiplex PCR assay. Rearranged TCR beta chain sequences were amplified using the hsTCRB Kit according to the manufacturer's protocol. Sequencing of TCRB libraries was carried out on an Illumina MiSeq. The original pipeline was this. The kit vendor's proprietary platform handled demultiplexing, trimming and gene mapping. Not all clones reach the TCRdb copy of this immuneACCESS table, which keeps in-frame sequences only. Checked studies attribute under half of the gap to unresolved V genes and leave the rest unexplained. V and J calls and clone size are copied from that table; D and trimming were computed from the DNA. This sample is represented by about 67,000 clones; about 89% of them were singletons. The top ten constitute under 2% of the sample.

Including cysteine and phenylalanine, the CDR3 has 21 amino acids. Only the CDR3 DNA stays, 63 bases, in frame from base 1. Summary of the overall study and its limitations: Availability determined which PBMC samples were chosen for TCRB deep sequencing. No apparent relationship was observed between pseudoprogression and alterations in the top peripheral T cell clonotypes detected by TCRB sequencing. The authors noted that analyses of patient blood samples could not be reproduced because of sample limitations. Immune responses induced by the vaccine were seen in approximately 93% of patients across multiple MHC alleles.

The sample was PBMCs, taken from a glioma patient whose treatment included an IDH1 peptide vaccine. The V and J segments used are TRBV21-1 and TRBJ2-7; the table's D call, TRBD2, was not checked against the DNA. TRBV21-1 is noted as a pseudogene. The receptor's source is a man aged 35 to 55 with glioma. The CDR3 sequence is CASSLVRGRKDTSGGPQEQYF. In nucleotide form, the sequence is TGTGCCAGCTCCTTGGTGCGGGGACGGAAGGACACTAGCGGGGGCCCCCAGGAGCAGTACTTC.